This T cell receptor (beta chain) was captured in a study of blood T cell repertoires in COVID-19. The data were produced by immunoSEQ multiplex PCR, yet TCRdb's version contains in-frame clones alone and is incomplete. This sample has 130,000 or so clones, with 88% found just once. CDR1 and CDR2 from the germline V gene are LGHDT and YNNKEL (reference sequence). The CDR3 runs 15 residues. V was pared by 4 bases and J by 1 base, with 12 bases between. This TCR came from a man in his 70s with active COVID-19. V is TRBV3-1 (or the pseudogene TRBV3-2) and J is TRBJ2-3; perhaps TRBD1 as D (6 bases). The sequencing input was peripheral blood. The CDR3 DNA follows: TGTGCCAGCAGCCCCAGGGGAACTGGCACAGATACGCAGTATTTT. Translation gives CASSPRGTGTDTQYF.